This is a list of T cell receptor beta chains from one sample in a study of response to subunit inactivated influenza vaccine. TCRdb redid the calling of the RT-PCR reads with MiXCR, one entry per CDR3 protein. The sample carries over 750,000 distinct CDR3 sequences, approximately 21% recorded once. The sample here was PBMCs from blood, taken 4 to 6 days after vaccination. These receptors all come from a man aged 45-65 years who received an inactivated influenza vaccine. Each CDR3 is given with its conserved first and last residue. D genes are given only for firm matches. Size tells how often a clone was seen (once, few, many) or the class of an expanded clone, and some rows leave it out.

NA	TRBJ2-7	TRBV12-3/TRBV12-4	many	TGTGCCAGCAGTTGGACGTCCTACGAGCAGTACTTC	CASSWTSYEQYF
TRBD1	TRBJ2-7	TRBV5-1	many	TGCGCCAGCAGCTTGACAGGGGGGACCTACGAGCAGTACTTC	CASSLTGGTYEQYF
TRBD2	TRBJ2-3	TRBV7-9	NA	TGTGCCAGCAGACTAGCGGGGGGATACACAGATACGCAGTATTTT	CASRLAGGYTDTQYF
NA	TRBJ2-2	TRBV5-1	few	TGCGCCAGCAGCTTACCAGGAGACACCGGGGAGCTGTTTTTT	CASSLPGDTGELFF
TRBD2	TRBJ2-7	TRBV6-2/TRBV6-3	NA	TGTGCCAGCAGTTGGGGACTAGCGGGAGTCGTCGAGCAGTACTTC	CASSWGLAGVVEQYF
TRBD2	TRBJ2-5	TRBV4-2	few	TGTGCCAGCAGCCAAGAGTCTAGCGGAGAGACCCAGTACTTC	CASSQESSGETQYF
NA	TRBJ2-7	TRBV7-8	NA	TGTGCCAGCAGCCGCTCGCCAGGATCCCAGGAGCAGTACTTC	CASSRSPGSQEQYF
NA	TRBJ1-5	TRBV12-3/TRBV12-4	few	TGTGCCAGCAGTTTTAGTCCGAGTCAGCCCCAGCATTTT	CASSFSPSQPQHF
NA	TRBJ2-7	TRBV19	NA	TGTGCCAGTAGTCCTCGACCCACCTACGAGCAGTACTTC	CASSPRPTYEQYF
TRBD1	TRBJ2-7	TRBV20-1	few	TGCAGTGCTAGCACTTTTGGGACAGGGGTTCCGGTCGAGCAGTACTTC	CSASTFGTGVPVEQYF
NA	TRBJ1-1	TRBV30	once	TGTGCCTGGAGGAGGGCTCCATCTGAAGCTTTCTTT	CAWRRAPSEAFF
NA	TRBJ2-2	TRBV7-2	few	TGTGCCAGCAGCAATAGTCCGGGGCGCACCGGGGAGCTGTTTTTT	CASSNSPGRTGELFF
NA	TRBJ2-5	TRBV6-5	NA	TGTGCCAGCAGTTACAGTCAGGTTCGCCAAGAGACCCAGTACTTC	CASSYSQVRQETQYF
NA	TRBJ1-2	TRBV7-9	NA	TGTGCCAGCAGCTTTGGGGGCTCGGACTATGGCTACACCTTC	CASSFGGSDYGYTF
TRBD2	TRBJ2-1	TRBV12-3/TRBV12-4	few	TGTGCCAGCAGTTTATCTAGCGGGGAGGGCTACAATGAGCAGTTCTTC	CASSLSSGEGYNEQFF
TRBD1	TRBJ2-7	TRBV6-1	many	TGTGCCAGCAGTCTCGGGACAGGGGGAAACGAGCAGTACTTC	CASSLGTGGNEQYF